This entry describes one T cell receptor beta chain. Its antigen remains unidentified. This record belongs to a study of monozygotic twins with inflammatory bowel disease. Study-wide findings and caveats: Comparison of concordant versus discordant twins revealed no difference in repertoire similarity, possibly due to limited power. Researchers were unable to tell different T cell subtypes apart. IBD patients shared fewer clonotypes with others than healthy twins, especially with disease activity.

The unique tags termed UMIs, each holding a 6-nucleotide sample barcode, were added by means of template switching. From its re-call of the 5' RACE reads, TCRdb lists each CDR3 protein once, without DNA. Its listing shows 110,000 to 150,000 distinct CDR3 sequences. Input material: blood. The receptor was derived from a human donor with ulcerative colitis or Crohn's disease, or a healthy co-twin of an affected twin (not recorded which).

This CDR3 is CASSIAHLNTEAFF. J is TRBJ1-1 and V is TRBV19; as DNA is missing, the TRBD1 call by TCRdb cannot be tested. Germline lookup yields CDR1 LNHDA and CDR2 SQIVND (reference sequence). This CDR3 region has 14 residues.